What follows describes a single TCR beta chain. PCR involved 60 Vbeta and 13 Jbeta primers. The assay was immunoSEQ multiplex PCR, and TCRdb's table has in-frame clones only and misses some. Seen in this sample are roughly 120,000 clones; the ten most common clones hold approximately 0.93%. The source of the sample is a study of cytomegalovirus exposure and HLA in healthy donors. Germline values: CDR1 MDHEN, CDR2 SYDVKM. With 4 bases removed from V and 6 bases from J, the gap between germline ends came to 7 bases. This CDR3 has 12 residues. The specimen was PBMCs. The sequence derives from a man in his late teens or twenties in good health and CMV-seronegative. The chain carries TRBV28 and TRBJ1-5; no clear D. The CDR3 here is CASSSRLQPQHF. CDR3 DNA: TGTGCCAGCAGTTCAAGACTTCAGCCCCAGCATTTT.